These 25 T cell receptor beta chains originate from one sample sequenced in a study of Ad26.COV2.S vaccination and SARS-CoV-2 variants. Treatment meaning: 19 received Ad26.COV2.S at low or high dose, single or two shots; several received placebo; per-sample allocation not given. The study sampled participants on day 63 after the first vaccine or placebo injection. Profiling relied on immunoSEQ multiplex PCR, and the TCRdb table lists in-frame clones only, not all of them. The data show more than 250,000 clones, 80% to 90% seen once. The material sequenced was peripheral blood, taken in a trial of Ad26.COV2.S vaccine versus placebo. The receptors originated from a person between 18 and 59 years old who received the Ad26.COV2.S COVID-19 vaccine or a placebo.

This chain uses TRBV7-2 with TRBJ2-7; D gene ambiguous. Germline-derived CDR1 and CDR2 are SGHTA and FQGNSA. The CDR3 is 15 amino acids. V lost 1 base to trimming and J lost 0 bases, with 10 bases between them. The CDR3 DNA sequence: TGTGCCAGCAGCTTAGGTCAGGTTAGCTCCTACGAGCAGTACTTC. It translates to CASSLGQVSSYEQYF.

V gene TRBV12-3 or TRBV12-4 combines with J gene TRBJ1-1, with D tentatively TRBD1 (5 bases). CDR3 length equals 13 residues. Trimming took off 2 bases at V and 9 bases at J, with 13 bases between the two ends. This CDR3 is CASSLQGMVKAFF. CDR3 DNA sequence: TGTGCCAGCAGTTTACAGGGCATGGTTAAAGCTTTCTTT.

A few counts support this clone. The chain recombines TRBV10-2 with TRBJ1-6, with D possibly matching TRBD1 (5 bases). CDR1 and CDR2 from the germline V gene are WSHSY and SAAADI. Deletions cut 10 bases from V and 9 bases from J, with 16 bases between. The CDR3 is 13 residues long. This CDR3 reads CAISGTEGSPLHF. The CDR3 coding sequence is TGCGCCATCTCCGGGACCGAGGGTTCACCCCTCCACTTT.

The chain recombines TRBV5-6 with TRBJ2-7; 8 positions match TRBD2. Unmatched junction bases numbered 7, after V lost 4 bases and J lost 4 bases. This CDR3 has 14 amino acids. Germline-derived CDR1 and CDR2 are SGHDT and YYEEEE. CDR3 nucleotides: TGTGCCAGCAGCCCGGCCCCGGGGGGGTACGAGCAGTACTTC. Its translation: CASSPAPGGYEQYF.

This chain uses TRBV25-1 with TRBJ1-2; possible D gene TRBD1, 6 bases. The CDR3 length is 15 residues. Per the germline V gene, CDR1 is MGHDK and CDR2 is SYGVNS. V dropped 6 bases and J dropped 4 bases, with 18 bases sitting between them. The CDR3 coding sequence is TGTGCCAGCAGCGCGAGACAGGCCAACTCCTATGGCTACACCTTC. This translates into CASSARQANSYGYTF.

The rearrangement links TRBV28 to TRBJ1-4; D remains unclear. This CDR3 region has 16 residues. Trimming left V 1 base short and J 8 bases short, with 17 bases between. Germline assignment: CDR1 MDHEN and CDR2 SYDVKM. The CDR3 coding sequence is TGTGCCAGCAGTTTATATGGTCCGGCTCCGGGGGAAAAACTGTTTTTT. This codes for CASSLYGPAPGEKLFF.

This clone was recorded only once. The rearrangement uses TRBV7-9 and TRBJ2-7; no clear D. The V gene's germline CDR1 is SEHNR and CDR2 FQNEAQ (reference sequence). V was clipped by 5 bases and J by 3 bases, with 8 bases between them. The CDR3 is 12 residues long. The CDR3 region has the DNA TGTGCCAGCAGCCACGATTTCTACGAGCAGTACTTC. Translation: CASSHDFYEQYF.

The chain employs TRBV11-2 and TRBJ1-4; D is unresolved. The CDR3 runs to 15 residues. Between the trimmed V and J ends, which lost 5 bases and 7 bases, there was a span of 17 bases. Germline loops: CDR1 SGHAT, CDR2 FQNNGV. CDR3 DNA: TGTGCCAGCAGCCTCCAGAGGGCGCGTAGTGAAAAACTGTTTTTT. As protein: CASSLQRARSEKLFF.

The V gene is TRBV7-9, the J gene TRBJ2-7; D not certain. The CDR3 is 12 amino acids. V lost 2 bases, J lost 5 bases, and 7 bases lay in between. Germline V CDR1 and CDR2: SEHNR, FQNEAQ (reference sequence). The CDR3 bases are TGTGCCAGCAGCTTAACGGGTAACGAGCAGTACTTC. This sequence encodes CASSLTGNEQYF.

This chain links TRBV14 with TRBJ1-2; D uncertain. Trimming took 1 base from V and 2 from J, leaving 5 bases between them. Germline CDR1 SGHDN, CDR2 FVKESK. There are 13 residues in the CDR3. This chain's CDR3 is CASSQGQNYGYTF. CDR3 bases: TGTGCCAGCAGCCAAGGACAAAACTATGGCTACACCTTC.

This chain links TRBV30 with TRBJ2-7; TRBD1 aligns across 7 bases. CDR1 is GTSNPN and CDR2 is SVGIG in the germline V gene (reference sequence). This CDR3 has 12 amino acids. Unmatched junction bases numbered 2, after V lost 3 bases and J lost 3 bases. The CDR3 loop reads CAWRAGGYEQYF. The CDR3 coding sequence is TGTGCCTGGAGGGCAGGGGGCTACGAGCAGTACTTC. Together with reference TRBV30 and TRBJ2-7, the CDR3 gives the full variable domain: SQTIHQWPATLVQPVGSPLSLECTVEGTSNPNLYWYRQAAGRGLQLLFYSVGIGQISSEVPQNLSASRPQDRQFILSSKKLLLSDSGFYLCAWRAGGYEQYFGPGTRLTVT.

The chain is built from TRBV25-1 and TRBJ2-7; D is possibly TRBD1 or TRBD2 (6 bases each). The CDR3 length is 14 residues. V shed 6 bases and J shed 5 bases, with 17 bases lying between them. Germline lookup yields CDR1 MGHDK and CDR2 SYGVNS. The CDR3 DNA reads TGTGCCAGCAGCAACTACCAAAGGGGGGACGAGCAGTACTTC. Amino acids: CASSNYQRGDEQYF.

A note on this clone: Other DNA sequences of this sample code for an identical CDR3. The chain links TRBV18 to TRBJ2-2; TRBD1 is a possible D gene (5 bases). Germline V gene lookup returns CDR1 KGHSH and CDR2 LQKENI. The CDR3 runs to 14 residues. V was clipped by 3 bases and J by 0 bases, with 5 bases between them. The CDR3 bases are TGTGCCAGCTCACCGACAGCGAACACCGGGGAGCTGTTTTTT. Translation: CASSPTANTGELFF. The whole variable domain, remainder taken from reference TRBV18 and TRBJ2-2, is NAGVMQNPRHLVRRRGQEARLRCSPMKGHSHVYWYRQLPEEGLKFMVYLQKENIIDESGMPKERFSAEFPKEGPSILRIQQVVRGDSAAYFCASSPTANTGELFFGEGSRLTVL.

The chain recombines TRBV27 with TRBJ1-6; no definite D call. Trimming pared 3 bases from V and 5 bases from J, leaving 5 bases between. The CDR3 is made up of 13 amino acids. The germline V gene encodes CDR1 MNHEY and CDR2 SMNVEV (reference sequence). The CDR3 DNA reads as TGTGCCAGCAGTTTCGCCGATAATTCACCCCTCCACTTT. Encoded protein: CASSFADNSPLHF.

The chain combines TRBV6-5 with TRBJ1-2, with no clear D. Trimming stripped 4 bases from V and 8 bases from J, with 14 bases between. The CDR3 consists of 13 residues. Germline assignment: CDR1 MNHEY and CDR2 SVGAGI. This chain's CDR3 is CASSSREGGGYTF. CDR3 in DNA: TGTGCCAGCAGTTCCCGCGAAGGAGGCGGCTACACCTTC.

The CDR3 DNA follows: TGTGCCAGCAGCGTAGAAGGAGCGGGAGTCTACGAGCAGTACTTC. It yields the protein CASSVEGAGVYEQYF. The genes are TRBV9 and TRBJ2-7, with 8 bases matching TRBD2. Germline assignment: CDR1 SGDLS and CDR2 YYNGEE. V lost 0 bases to trimming and J lost 3 bases; unmatched junction nucleotides: 5. The CDR3 extends over 15 amino acids.

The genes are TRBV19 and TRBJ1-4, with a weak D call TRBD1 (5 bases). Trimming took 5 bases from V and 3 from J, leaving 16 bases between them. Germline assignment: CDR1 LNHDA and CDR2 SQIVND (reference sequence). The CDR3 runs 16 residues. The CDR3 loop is CASSLPGFVANEKLFF. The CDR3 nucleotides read TGTGCCAGTAGTCTCCCAGGGTTTGTGGCTAATGAAAAACTGTTTTTT.

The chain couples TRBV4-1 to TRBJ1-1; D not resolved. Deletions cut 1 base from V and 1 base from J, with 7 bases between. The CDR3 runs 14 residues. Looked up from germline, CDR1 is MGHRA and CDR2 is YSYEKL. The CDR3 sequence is CASSQGQKNTEAFF. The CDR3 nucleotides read TGCGCCAGCAGCCAAGGGCAAAAGAACACTGAAGCTTTCTTT.

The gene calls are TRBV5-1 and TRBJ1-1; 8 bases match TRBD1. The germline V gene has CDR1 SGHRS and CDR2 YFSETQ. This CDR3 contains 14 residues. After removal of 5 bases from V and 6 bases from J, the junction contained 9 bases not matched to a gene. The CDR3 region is CASRRTGSTSEAFF. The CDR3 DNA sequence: TGCGCCAGCAGGAGGACAGGGAGTACGTCTGAAGCTTTCTTT.

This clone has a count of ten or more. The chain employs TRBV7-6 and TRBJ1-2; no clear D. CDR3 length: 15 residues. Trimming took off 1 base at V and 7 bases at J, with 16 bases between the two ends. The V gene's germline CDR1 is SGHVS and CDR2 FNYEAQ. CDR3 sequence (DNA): TGTGCCAGCAGCTTAGGGGCGATATCTAACACTGGCTACACCTTC. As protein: CASSLGAISNTGYTF. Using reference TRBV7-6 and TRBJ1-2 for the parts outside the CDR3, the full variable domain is GAGVSQSPRYKVTKRGQDVALRCDPISGHVSLYWYRQALGQGPEFLTYFNYEAQQDKSGLPNDRFSAERPEGSISTLTIQRTEQRDSAMYRCASSLGAISNTGYTFGSGTRLTVV.

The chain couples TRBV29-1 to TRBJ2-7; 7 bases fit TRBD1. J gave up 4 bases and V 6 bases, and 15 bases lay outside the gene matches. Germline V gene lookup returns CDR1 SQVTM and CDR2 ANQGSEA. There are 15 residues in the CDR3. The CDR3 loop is CSVILKGAILYEQYF. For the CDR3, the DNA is TGCAGCGTCATCCTAAAGGGGGCGATACTTTACGAGCAGTACTTC.

The CDR3 spells CASSYGTGRYEQYF. The CDR3 nucleotides read TGTGCCAGCAGTTACGGGACAGGGAGGTACGAGCAGTACTTC. The rearrangement joins TRBV6-5 to TRBJ2-7; 9 nucleotides line up with TRBD1. This CDR3 comprises 14 residues. Germline CDR1 MNHEY, CDR2 SVGAGI. V lost 2 bases, J lost 4 bases, and 3 bases stayed unmatched.

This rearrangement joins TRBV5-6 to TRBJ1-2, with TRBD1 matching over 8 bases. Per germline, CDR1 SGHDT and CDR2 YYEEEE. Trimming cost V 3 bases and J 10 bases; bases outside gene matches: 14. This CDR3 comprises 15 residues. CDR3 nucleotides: TGTGCCAGCAGCTCGAGGCTGGGGACAGGTTTTTTCTACACCTTC. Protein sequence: CASSSRLGTGFFYTF.

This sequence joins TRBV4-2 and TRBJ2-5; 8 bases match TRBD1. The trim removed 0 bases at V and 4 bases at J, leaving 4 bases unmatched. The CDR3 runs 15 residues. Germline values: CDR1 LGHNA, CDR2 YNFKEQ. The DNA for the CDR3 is TGTGCCAGCAGCCAAGATGTCACAGGGGGAGAGACCCAGTACTTC. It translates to CASSQDVTGGETQYF.

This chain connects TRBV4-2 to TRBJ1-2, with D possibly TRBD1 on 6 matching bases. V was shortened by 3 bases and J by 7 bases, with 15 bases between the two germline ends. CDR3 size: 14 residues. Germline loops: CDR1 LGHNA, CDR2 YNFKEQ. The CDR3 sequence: CASSQTRQAGGYTF. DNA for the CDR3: TGTGCCAGCAGCCAGACCAGACAGGCGGGTGGCTACACCTTC.